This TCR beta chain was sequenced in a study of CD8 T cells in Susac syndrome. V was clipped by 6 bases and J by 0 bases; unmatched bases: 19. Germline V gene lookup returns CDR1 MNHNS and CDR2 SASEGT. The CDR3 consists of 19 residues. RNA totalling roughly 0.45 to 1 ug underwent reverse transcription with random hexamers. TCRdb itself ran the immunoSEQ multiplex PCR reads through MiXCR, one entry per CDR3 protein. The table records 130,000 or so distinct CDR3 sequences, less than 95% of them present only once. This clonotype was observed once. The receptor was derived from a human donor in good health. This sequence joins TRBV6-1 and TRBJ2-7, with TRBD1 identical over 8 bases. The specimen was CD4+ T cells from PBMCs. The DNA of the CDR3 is TGTGCCAGCAGCCCGCACCTTCTAGCCCGGGACAGGAGCTCCTACGAGCAGTACTTC. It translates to CASSPHLLARDRSSYEQYF.